Described below is a single T cell receptor (beta chain) sequence and its context. The antigen is not known. V lost 4 bases to trimming and J lost 8 bases; unmatched junction nucleotides: 7. Per germline, CDR1 LNHNV and CDR2 YYDKDF (reference sequence). This CDR3 is 13 amino acids long. Described treatment: about 20 received Ad26.COV2.S at low or high dose, single or two shots; roughly 5 received placebo; per-sample allocation not given. It was on day 63 after the first vaccine or placebo injection that samples were taken. The data derive from a study of Ad26.COV2.S vaccination and SARS-CoV-2 variants. Using immunoSEQ multiplex PCR, the repertoire was profiled, and TCRdb retains in-frame clones only, with some absent. Found here are about 260,000 clones, around 85% of them singletons; the top ten hold less than 3.5%. General study points: Breadth of non-spike TCRs did not differ between vaccinees and placebo recipients.

The clonotype originates from a person between 18 and 65 years old who received the Ad26.COV2.S COVID-19 vaccine or a placebo. The V and J genes are TRBV15 and TRBJ1-2; TRBD1 agrees at 7 bases. Sequencing used peripheral blood, obtained in a trial of Ad26.COV2.S vaccine versus placebo. The CDR3 nucleotides read TGTGCCACCAGCACTCGACAGGGACAAGGCTACACCTTC. It codes for CATSTRQGQGYTF.